Below are 23 T cell receptor beta chains sequenced from a single sample in a study of cytomegalovirus exposure and HLA in healthy donors. Sequenced by immunoSEQ multiplex PCR; TCRdb stores in-frame clones only, minus some. The repertoire holds 200,000 to 300,000 clones, with approximately 86% as singletons. Sequenced input: PBMCs. Receptors originate from a woman in her thirties in good health and CMV-seropositive.

This clone was observed a few times. The rearrangement uses TRBV2 and TRBJ2-7, with D maybe TRBD1 (5 bases). The germline gives CDR1 SNHLY, CDR2 FYNNEI. The CDR3 spans 12 residues. V was clipped by 3 bases and J by 4 bases, with 7 bases between them. The CDR3 DNA is TGTGCCAGCAGTGACAGGGTGTACGAGCAGTACTTC. Translating gives CASSDRVYEQYF.

The chain has TRBV6-1 and TRBJ2-7; possibly TRBD2 for D (6 bases). The CDR3 is 13 residues long. Germline V gene sequence: CDR1 MNHNS, CDR2 SASEGT. Trimming stripped 6 bases from V and 3 bases from J, with 12 bases between. The CDR3 DNA sequence: TGTGCCAGCAGGCTCGGACTACTCTACGAGCAGTACTTC. Translation: CASRLGLLYEQYF.

This clone turned up a few times. V is TRBV10-1 and J is TRBJ2-1; D might be TRBD2 (5 bases). Germline V gene sequence: CDR1 WNHNN, CDR2 SYGVQD (reference sequence). Trimming left V 0 bases short and J 16 bases short, with 19 bases between. The CDR3 contains 14 residues. The CDR3 DNA sequence: TGCGCCAGCAGTGAGTCGATACAAATCGAGGGTCAATTCTTC. It codes for CASSESIQIEGQFF.

The chain links TRBV5-1 to TRBJ2-3; a weak D match, TRBD2 (6 bases). CDR3 length: 16 residues. Trimming stripped 0 bases from V and 3 bases from J, with 14 bases between. The germline gives CDR1 SGHRS, CDR2 YFSETQ. The chain's CDR3 is CASSLDPAGLTDTQYF. Here the CDR3 DNA reads TGCGCCAGCAGCTTGGATCCAGCGGGCTTAACAGATACGCAGTATTTT.

V gene TRBV18 combines with J gene TRBJ2-1; 10 bases fit TRBD2. After removal of 3 bases from V and 2 bases from J, the junction contained 7 bases not matched to a gene. CDR1 KGHSH and CDR2 LQKENI come from the germline V gene. The CDR3 consists of 17 residues. The CDR3 DNA follows: TGTGCCAGCTCACCCGCTTCTAGCGGGGGACCCTACAATGAGCAGTTCTTC. It yields the protein CASSPASSGGPYNEQFF.

The chain employs TRBV7-2 and TRBJ2-7; 8 positions agree with TRBD2. Losses at the gene ends were 3 bases for V and 1 base for J; bases not matched to a gene: 5. CDR3 length equals 15 residues. The germline V gene has CDR1 SGHTA and CDR2 FQGNSA. The CDR3 region is CASSFTTGGSYEQYF. CDR3 in DNA: TGTGCCAGCAGCTTCACTACGGGAGGGTCCTACGAGCAGTACTTC. Filled out from reference TRBV7-2 and TRBJ2-7, the complete variable domain reads GAGVSQSPSNKVTEKGKDVELRCDPISGHTALYWYRQSLGQGLEFLIYFQGNSAPDKSGLPSDRFSAERTGGSVSTLTIQRTQQEDSAVYLCASSFTTGGSYEQYFGPGTRLTVT.

In DNA form, the CDR3 reads TGTGCCACCAGCAGAGATCCCGGGGGTACTAGCGACGAGCAGTTCTTC. Translation: CATSRDPGGTSDEQFF. This chain joins TRBV15 and TRBJ2-1, with 7 positions matching TRBD2. The length of the CDR3 is 16 residues. The V and J ends lost 0 bases and 10 bases, in that order; junction bases with no gene match: 12. Germline CDR1 and CDR2: LNHNV and YYDKDF (reference sequence).

Details on this clone: At one end, the junction sequence differs from germline, possibly due to a read error. The chain has TRBV6-5 and TRBJ2-3, with TRBD1 as a possible D gene (6 bases). Per the germline V gene, CDR1 is MNHEY and CDR2 is SVGAGI. The CDR3 is 13 residues long. Here the CDR3 DNA reads TGTGCCAGCAGCCGTGGGGGCACGGATACGCAGTATTTT. As protein: CASSRGGTDTQYF.

The CDR3 DNA reads as TGTGCCAGCAGCAAGGGGACTAGCGGGAGGGCCGAGGACAATGAGCAGTTCTTC. Its protein product is CASSKGTSGRAEDNEQFF. The V call is TRBV7-3, the J call TRBJ2-1; the match to TRBD2 covers 16 bases. Losses at the gene ends were 5 bases for V and 5 bases for J; bases not matched to a gene: 9. Germline CDR1 and CDR2: SGHTA and FQGTGA. The CDR3 runs 18 residues.

The rearrangement uses TRBV5-4 and TRBJ2-2, with D perhaps TRBD2 (5 bases). This CDR3 spans 18 amino acids. Trimming took 2 bases from V and 2 from J, leaving 19 bases between them. CDR1 is SGHNT, CDR2 YYREEE, per germline (reference sequence). CDR3 bases: TGTGCCAGCAGCTTCCTCCGAGGGCAGCGGATAAACACCGGGGAGCTGTTTTTT. Protein sequence: CASSFLRGQRINTGELFF.

This sequence joins TRBV7-9 and TRBJ1-2; 7 nucleotides line up with TRBD1. Germline V gene sequence: CDR1 SEHNR, CDR2 FQNEAQ (reference sequence). This CDR3 contains 15 residues. The J segment lost 4 bases and the V segment lost 1 base, leaving 6 bases of the junction unmatched. CDR3 amino acids: CASSLEGGVGYGYTF. DNA of the CDR3: TGTGCCAGCAGCTTAGAAGGGGGCGTTGGCTATGGCTACACCTTC.

This clone was observed once. The J gene is TRBJ2-7, the V gene TRBV10-2; 11 bases fit TRBD2. Germline loops: CDR1 WSHSY, CDR2 SAAADI. The CDR3 loop spans 14 amino acids. V trimming: 3 bases; J trimming: 6 bases; junction bases outside the gene matches: 4. The CDR3 region has the DNA TGCGCCAGCAGTGAATCGACTAGCGGGACCGAGCAGTACTTC. It encodes CASSESTSGTEQYF.

The CDR3 loop reads CASNSAAPYEQYF. The CDR3 DNA reads TGTGCCAGCAACTCAGCGGCCCCCTACGAGCAGTACTTC. V usage is TRBV6-1 and J usage is TRBJ2-7, with a weak D call TRBD2 (5 bases). The CDR3 has 13 residues. Between the trimmed V and J ends, which lost 7 bases and 2 bases, there was a span of 12 bases. CDR1 and CDR2 (germline): MNHNS, SASEGT.

The chain recombines TRBV29-1 with TRBJ1-1; D is ambiguous. The CDR3 contains 13 residues. Germline lookup yields CDR1 SQVTM and CDR2 ANQGSEA. V was pared by 5 bases and J by 0 bases, with 10 bases between. The CDR3 sequence: CSVTRRMNTEAFF. Written as DNA, the CDR3 is TGCAGCGTTACAAGGAGGATGAACACTGAAGCTTTCTTT.

The chain carries TRBV5-6 and TRBJ2-1; 11 bases align to TRBD2. J was trimmed by 8 bases and V by 0 bases; bases with no gene match: 10. The CDR3 runs to 17 residues. Germline V gene sequence: CDR1 SGHDT, CDR2 YYEEEE. The CDR3 protein is CASSLGGTSGSKDEQFF. The CDR3 DNA reads TGTGCCAGCAGCTTGGGAGGAACTAGCGGGAGCAAGGATGAGCAGTTCTTC.

This clone appeared a few times. CDR3 nucleotide sequence: TGTGCCAGTAGTAGGGGACAGGCGGCGATGGGAAGCAATCAGCCCCAGCATTTT. This gives the protein CASSRGQAAMGSNQPQHF. The chain is built from TRBV19 and TRBJ1-5; TRBD1 agrees at 8 bases. CDR3 size: 18 residues. The junction had 12 bases not matched to a gene; V was cut back by 4 bases and J by 1 base. Germline loops: CDR1 LNHDA, CDR2 SQIVND (reference sequence).

The V call is TRBV6-6, the J call TRBJ2-3, with D perhaps matching TRBD2 (7 bases). Trimming cost V 5 bases and J 4 bases, with 13 bases left between them. The CDR3 spans 14 residues. Germline CDR1 is MNHNY and CDR2 is SVGAGI (reference sequence). CDR3 DNA: TGTGCCAGCAGTCCCGGGGGGCGGTCAGATACGCAGTATTTT. Protein sequence: CASSPGGRSDTQYF.

DNA for the CDR3: TGTGCCAGCAGTGAAGGGGGCAGACATAACTATGGCTACACCTTC. Protein product: CASSEGGRHNYGYTF. The chain is built from TRBV25-1 and TRBJ1-2; tentative D call: TRBD1 (6 bases). Germline CDR1 MGHDK, CDR2 SYGVNS. Trimming took off 2 bases at V and 1 base at J, with 11 bases between the two ends. The CDR3 consists of 15 residues.

The chain couples TRBV27 to TRBJ1-1; D is perhaps TRBD1 (5 bases). Trimming stripped 5 bases from V and 0 bases from J, with 7 bases between. CDR3 size: 13 residues. Looked up from germline, CDR1 is MNHEY and CDR2 is SMNVEV (reference sequence). The DNA for the CDR3 is TGTGCCAGCAGTGCAGGGATGAACACTGAAGCTTTCTTT. This translates into CASSAGMNTEAFF.

CDR3: CASSLRGGDMSYEQYF. The CDR3 DNA reads as TGTGCCAGCAGTTTGCGGGGGGGAGATATGTCCTACGAGCAGTACTTC. The chain uses TRBV27 and TRBJ2-7, with TRBD2 matching 9 bases. Losses at the gene ends were 3 bases for V and 1 base for J; bases not matched to a gene: 7. This CDR3 has 16 amino acids. From germline, CDR1 is MNHEY and CDR2 SMNVEV (reference sequence).

Of note for this clone: Other DNA variants within this sample encode the same CDR3. The chain is built from TRBV7-9 and TRBJ1-2; D remains ambiguous. Looked up from germline, CDR1 is SEHNR and CDR2 is FQNEAQ (reference sequence). Trimming removed 2 bases at V and 4 bases at J, with 11 bases between. The CDR3 runs 14 residues. The DNA for the CDR3 is TGTGCCAGCAGCTTATCCGAGGGAGGCTATGGCTACACCTTC. As protein: CASSLSEGGYGYTF.

The CDR3 loop is CSVARVGNTEAFF. DNA for the CDR3: TGCAGCGTTGCCAGGGTTGGGAACACTGAAGCTTTCTTT. The V call is TRBV29-1, the J call TRBJ1-1, with D possibly TRBD1 on 5 matching bases. This CDR3 has 13 amino acids. Per germline, CDR1 SQVTM and CDR2 ANQGSEA. V was trimmed by 4 bases and J by 1 base, leaving 10 bases between them.

V and J are TRBV11-2 and TRBJ2-7; a weak D match, TRBD1 (5 bases). Per germline, CDR1 SGHAT and CDR2 FQNNGV. There are 14 residues in the CDR3. Trimming left V 1 base short and J 2 bases short, with 9 bases between. The CDR3 bases are TGTGCCAGCAGCTTAGTGACAGATCCCTACGAGCAGTACTTC. Translation gives CASSLVTDPYEQYF.